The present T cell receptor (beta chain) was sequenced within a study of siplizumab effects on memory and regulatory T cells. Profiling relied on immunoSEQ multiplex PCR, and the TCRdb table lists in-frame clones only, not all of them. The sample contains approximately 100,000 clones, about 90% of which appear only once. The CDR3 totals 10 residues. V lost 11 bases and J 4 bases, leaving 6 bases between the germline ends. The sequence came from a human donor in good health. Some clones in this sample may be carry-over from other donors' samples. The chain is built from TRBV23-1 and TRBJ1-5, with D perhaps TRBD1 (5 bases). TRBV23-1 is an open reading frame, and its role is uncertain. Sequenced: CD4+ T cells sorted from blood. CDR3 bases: TGCGCCCGGGGGAATCAGCCCCAGCATTTT. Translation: CARGNQPQHF.